The clone carrying this T cell receptor (beta chain) came up many times. This sample stems from a study of T cells in Graves' hyperthyroidism and ophthalmopathy. V gave up 4 bases and J gave up 6 bases; unmatched junction bases: 3. There are 12 residues in the CDR3. The germline gives CDR1 SGHRS, CDR2 YFSETQ. More than 9.5 ml fresh peripheral blood yielded the PBMCs. Amplified TCR beta CDR3 regions came from RNA transcripts. The TCR CDR3 first-round RT-PCR relied on the HTBI primer set. TCRdb re-called the multiplex PCR reads through MiXCR, storing one row per CDR3 protein. The table shows over 250,000 distinct CDR3 sequences, with about 20% occurring only once.

The sequenced sample was blood. This chain connects TRBV5-1 to TRBJ2-7; 8 bases match TRBD1. This receptor was obtained from a man aged 25-40 years with Graves' ophthalmopathy. The CDR3 coding sequence is TGCGCCAGCAGCAGCGACAGGGGCGAGCAGTACTTC. Amino acid sequence: CASSSDRGEQYF.